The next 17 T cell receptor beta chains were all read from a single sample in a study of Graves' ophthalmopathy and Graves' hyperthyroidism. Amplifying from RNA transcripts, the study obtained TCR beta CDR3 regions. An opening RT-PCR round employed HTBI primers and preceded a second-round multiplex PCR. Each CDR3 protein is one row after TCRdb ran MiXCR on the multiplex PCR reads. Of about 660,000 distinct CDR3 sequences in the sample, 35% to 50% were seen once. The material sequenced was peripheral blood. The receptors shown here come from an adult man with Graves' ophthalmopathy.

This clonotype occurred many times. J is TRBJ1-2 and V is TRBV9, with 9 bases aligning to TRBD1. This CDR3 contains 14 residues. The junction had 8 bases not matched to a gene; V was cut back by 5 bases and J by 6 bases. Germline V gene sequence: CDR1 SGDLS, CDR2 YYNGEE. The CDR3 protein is CASRYSGQGHGYTF. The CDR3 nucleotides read TGTGCCAGCAGGTACTCGGGACAGGGACATGGCTACACCTTC.

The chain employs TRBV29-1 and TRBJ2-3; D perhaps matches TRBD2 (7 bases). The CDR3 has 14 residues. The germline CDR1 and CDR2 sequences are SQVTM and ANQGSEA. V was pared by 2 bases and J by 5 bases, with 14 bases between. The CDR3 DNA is TGCAGCGTTGAATCATGGGGGGGCAAAGATACGCAGTATTTT. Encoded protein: CSVESWGGKDTQYF.

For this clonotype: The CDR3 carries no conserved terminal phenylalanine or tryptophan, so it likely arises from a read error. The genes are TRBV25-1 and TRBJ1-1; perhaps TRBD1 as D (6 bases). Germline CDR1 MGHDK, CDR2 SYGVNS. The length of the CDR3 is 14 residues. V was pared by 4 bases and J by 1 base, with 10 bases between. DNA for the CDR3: TGTGCCAGCAGTGTTACCAGGGGGAACACTGAAGCTTTCTCT. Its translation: CASSVTRGNTEAFS.

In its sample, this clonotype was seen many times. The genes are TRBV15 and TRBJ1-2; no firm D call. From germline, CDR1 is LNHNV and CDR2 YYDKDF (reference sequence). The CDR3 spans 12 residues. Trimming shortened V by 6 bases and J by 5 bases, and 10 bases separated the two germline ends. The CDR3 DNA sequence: TGTGCCACCAGTTCACCGGGATATGGCTACACCTTC. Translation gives CATSSPGYGYTF.

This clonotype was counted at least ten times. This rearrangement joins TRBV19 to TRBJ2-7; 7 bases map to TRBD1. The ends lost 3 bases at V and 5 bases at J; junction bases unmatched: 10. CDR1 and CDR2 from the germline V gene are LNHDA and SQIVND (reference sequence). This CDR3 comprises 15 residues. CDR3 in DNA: TGTGCCAGTAGTATGGGCCGACAGGGTCTCCACGAGCAGTACTTC. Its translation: CASSMGRQGLHEQYF.

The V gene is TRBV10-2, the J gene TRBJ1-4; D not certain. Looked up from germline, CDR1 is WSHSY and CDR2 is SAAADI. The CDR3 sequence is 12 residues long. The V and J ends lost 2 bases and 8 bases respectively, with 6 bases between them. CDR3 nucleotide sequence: TGCGCCAGCAGTGAGGGGGAGGAAAAACTGTTTTTT. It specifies CASSEGEEKLFF.

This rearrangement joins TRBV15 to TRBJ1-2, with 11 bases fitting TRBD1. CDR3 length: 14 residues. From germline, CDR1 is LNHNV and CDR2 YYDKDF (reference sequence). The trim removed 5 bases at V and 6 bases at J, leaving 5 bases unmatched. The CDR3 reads CATSVEDRGHGYTF. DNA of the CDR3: TGTGCCACCAGCGTTGAGGACAGGGGGCATGGCTACACCTTC.

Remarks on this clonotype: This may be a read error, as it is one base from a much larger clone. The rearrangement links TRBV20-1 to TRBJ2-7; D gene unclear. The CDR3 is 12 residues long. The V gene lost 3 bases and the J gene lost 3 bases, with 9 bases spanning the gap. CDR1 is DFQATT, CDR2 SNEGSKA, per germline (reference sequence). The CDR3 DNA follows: TGCAGTGCTAGCGTGGTGGGCTACGAGCAGTACTTC. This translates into CSASVVGYEQYF.

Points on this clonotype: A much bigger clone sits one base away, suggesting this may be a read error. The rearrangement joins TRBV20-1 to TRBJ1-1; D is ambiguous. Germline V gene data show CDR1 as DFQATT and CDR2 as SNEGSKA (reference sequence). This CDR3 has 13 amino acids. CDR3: CSARGAVDTGAFF. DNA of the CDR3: TGCAGTGCTAGAGGGGCAGTCGACACTGGAGCTTTCTTT.

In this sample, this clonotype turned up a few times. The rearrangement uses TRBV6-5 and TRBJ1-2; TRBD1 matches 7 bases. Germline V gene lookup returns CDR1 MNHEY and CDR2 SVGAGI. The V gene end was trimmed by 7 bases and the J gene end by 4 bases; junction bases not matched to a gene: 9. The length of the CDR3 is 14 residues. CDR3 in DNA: TGTGCCAGCACCTCACAGGGGAACGGCTATGGCTACACCTTC. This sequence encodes CASTSQGNGYGYTF.

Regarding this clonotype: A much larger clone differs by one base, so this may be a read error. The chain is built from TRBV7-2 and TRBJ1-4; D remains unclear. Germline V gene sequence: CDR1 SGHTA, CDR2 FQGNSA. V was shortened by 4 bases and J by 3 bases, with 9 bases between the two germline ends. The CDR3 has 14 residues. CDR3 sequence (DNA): TGTGCCAGCAGCTCGAAACCCGCTAATGAAAAACTGTTTTTT. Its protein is CASSSKPANEKLFF.

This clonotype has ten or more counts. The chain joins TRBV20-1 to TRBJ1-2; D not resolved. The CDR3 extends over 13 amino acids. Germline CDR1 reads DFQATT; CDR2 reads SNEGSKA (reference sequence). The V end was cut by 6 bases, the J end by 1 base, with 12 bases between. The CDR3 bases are TGCAGTGCAAAGGACGTGGGTAACTATGGCTACACCTTC. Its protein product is CSAKDVGNYGYTF.

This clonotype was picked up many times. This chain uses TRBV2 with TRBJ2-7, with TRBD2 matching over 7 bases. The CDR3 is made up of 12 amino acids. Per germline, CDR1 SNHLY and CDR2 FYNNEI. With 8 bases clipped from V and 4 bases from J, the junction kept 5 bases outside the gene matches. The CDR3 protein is CASGGDGYEQYF. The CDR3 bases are TGTGCCAGCGGGGGGGACGGGTACGAGCAGTACTTC.

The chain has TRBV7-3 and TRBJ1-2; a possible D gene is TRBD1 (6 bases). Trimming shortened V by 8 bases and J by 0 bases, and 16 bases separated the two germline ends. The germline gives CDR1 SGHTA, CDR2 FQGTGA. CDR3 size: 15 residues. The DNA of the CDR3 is TGTGCCAGCTCACCAGTACAGGGATCTAACTATGGCTACACCTTC. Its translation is CASSPVQGSNYGYTF.

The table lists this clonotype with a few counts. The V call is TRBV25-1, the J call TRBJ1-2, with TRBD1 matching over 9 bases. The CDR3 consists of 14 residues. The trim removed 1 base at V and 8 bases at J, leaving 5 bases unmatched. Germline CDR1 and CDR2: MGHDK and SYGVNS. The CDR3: CASSESMGTGGYTF. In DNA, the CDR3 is TGTGCCAGCAGTGAATCCATGGGGACAGGGGGCTACACCTTC.

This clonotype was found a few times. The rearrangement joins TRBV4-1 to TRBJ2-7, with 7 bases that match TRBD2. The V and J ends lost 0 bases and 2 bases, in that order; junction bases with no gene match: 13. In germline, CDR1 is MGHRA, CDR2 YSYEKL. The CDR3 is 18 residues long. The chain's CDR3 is CASSQDWQGGSKAYEQYF. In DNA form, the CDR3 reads TGCGCCAGCAGCCAAGATTGGCAGGGAGGGTCTAAGGCCTACGAGCAGTACTTC.

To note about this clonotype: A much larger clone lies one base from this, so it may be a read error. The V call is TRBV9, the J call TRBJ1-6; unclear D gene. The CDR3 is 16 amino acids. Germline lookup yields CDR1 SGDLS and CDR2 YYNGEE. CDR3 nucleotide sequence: TGTGTCAGCAGCCCGTGGGAGAGCTCCTATAATTCACCCCTCCACTTT. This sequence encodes CVSSPWESSYNSPLHF.